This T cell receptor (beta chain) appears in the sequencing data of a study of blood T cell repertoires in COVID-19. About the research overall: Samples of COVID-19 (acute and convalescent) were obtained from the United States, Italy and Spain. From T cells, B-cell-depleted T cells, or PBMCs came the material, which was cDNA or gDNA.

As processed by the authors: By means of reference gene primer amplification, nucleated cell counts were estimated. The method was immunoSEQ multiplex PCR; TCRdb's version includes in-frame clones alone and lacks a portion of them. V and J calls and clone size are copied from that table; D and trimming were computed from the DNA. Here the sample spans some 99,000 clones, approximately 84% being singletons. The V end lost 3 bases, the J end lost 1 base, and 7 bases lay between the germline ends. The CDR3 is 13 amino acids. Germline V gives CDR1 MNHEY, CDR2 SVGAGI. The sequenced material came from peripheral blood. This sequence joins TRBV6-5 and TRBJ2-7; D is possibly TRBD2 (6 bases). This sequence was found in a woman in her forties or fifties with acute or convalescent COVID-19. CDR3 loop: CASSYGGSYEQYF. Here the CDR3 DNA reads TGTGCCAGCAGTTATGGGGGGTCCTACGAGCAGTACTTC.